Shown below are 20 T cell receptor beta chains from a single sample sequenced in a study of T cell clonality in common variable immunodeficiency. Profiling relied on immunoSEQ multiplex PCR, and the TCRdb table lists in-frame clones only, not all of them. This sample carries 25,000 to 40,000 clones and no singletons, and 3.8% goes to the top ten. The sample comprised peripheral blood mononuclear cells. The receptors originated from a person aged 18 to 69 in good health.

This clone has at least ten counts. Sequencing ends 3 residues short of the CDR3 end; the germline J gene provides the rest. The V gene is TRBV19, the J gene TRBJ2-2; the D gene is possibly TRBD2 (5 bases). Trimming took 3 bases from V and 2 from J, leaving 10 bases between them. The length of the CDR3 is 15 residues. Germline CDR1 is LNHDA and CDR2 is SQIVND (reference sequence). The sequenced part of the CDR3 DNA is TGTGCCAGTAGTATGAGAGGGCGAAACACCGGGGAG. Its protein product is CASSMRGRNTGE. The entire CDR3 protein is CASSMRGRNTGELFF.

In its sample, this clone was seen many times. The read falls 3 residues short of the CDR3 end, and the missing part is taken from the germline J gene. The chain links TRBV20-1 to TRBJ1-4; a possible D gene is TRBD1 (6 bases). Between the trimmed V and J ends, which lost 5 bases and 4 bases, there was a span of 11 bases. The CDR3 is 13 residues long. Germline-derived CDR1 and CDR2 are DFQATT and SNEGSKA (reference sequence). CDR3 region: CSAVDSVNEKLFF. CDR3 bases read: TGCAGTGCTGTGGACAGCGTTAATGAAAAA.

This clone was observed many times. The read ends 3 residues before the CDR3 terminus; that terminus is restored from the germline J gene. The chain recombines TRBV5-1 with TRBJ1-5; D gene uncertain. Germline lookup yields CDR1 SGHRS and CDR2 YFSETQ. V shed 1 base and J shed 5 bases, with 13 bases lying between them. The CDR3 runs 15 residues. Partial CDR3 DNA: TGCGCCAGCAGCTTGCTGGGCCTCCCAGATCAGCCC. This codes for CASSLLGLPDQP. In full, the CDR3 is CASSLLGLPDQPQHF.

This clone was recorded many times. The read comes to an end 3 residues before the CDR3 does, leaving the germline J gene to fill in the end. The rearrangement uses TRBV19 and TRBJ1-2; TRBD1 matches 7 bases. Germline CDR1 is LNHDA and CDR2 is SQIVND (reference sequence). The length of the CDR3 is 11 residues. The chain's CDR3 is CATLYRGTYTF. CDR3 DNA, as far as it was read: TGTGCCACCCTCTACAGGGGCACT.

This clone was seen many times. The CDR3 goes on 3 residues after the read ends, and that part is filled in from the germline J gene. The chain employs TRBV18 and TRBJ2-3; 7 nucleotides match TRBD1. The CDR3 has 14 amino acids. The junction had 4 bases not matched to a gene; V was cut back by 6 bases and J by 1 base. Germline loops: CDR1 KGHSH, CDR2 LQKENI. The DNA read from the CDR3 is TGTGCCAGCTCCCTAACAGGGGGCACAGATACG. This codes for CASSLTGGTDT. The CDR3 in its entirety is CASSLTGGTDTQYF. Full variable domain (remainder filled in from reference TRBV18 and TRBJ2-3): NAGVMQNPRHLVRRRGQEARLRCSPMKGHSHVYWYRQLPEEGLKFMVYLQKENIIDESGMPKERFSAEFPKEGPSILRIQQVVRGDSAAYFCASSLTGGTDTQYFGPGTRLTVL.

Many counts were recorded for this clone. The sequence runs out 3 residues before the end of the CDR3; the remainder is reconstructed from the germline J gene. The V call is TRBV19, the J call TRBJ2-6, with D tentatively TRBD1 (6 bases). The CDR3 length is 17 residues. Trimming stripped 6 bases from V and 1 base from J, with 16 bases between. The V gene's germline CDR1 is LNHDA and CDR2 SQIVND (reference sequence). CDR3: CASRLTGPRSGANVLTF. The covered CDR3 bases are TGTGCCAGTAGACTGACAGGTCCCAGGTCTGGGGCCAACGTC. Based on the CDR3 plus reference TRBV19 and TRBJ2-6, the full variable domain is DGGITQSPKYLFRKEGQNVTLSCEQNLNHDAMYWYRQDPGQGLRLIYYSQIVNDFQKGDIAEGYSVSREKKESFPLTVTSAQKNPTAFYLCASRLTGPRSGANVLTFGAGSRLTVL.

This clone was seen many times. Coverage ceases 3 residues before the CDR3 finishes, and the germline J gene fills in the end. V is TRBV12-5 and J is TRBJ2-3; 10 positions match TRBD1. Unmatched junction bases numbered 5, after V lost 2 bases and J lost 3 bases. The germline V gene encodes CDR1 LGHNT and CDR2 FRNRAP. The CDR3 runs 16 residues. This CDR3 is CASGLWDRGITDTQYF. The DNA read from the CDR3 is TGTGCTAGTGGTTTGTGGGACAGGGGTATTACAGATACG.

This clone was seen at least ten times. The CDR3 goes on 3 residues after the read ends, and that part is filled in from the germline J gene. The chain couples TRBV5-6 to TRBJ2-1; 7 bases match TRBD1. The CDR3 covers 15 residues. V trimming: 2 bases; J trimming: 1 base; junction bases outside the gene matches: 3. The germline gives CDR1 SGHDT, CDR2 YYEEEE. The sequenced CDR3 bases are TGTGCCAGCAGCTTAGGGACAGCATCCTACAATGAG. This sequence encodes CASSLGTASYNE. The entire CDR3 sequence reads CASSLGTASYNEQFF.

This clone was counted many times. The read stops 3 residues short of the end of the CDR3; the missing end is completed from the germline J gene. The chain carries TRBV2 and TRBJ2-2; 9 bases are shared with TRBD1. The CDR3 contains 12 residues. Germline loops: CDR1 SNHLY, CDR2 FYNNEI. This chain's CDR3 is CASRDRDEKLFF. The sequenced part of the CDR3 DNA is TGTGCCAGCCGGGACAGGGACGAAAAG.

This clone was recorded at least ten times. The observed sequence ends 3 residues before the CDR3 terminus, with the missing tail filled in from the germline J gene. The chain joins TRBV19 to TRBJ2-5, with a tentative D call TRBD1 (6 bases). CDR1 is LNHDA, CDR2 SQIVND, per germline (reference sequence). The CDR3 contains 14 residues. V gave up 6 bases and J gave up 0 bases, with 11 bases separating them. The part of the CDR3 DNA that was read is TGTGCCAGTAGGGGTGGACAGCACCAAGAGACC. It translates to CASRGGQHQET. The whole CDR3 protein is CASRGGQHQETQYF.

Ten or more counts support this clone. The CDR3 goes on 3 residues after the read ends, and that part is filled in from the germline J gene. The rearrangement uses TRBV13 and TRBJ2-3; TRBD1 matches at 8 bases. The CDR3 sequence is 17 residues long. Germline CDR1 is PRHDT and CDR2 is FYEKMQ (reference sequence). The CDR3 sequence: CASSLTADREAQETQYF. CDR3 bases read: TGTGCCAGCAGCTTGACCGCGGACAGGGAGGCGCAAGAGACG.

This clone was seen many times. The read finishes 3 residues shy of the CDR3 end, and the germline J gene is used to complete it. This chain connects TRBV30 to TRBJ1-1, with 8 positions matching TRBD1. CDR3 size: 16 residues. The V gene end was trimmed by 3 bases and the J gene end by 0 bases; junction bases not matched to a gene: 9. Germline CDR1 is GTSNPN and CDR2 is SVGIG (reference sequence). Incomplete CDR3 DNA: TGTGCCTGGAGCAGTCAGGGGGCCAACATGAACACTGAA. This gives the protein CAWSSQGANMNTE. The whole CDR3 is CAWSSQGANMNTEAFF.

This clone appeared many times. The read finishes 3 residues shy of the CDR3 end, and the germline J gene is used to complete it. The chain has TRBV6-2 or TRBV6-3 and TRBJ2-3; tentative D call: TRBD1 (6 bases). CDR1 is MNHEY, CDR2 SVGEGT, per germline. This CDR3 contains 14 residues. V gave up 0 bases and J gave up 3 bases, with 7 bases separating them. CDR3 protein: CASSYSDRTDTQYF. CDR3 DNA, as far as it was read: TGTGCCAGCAGTTACTCGGACAGAACAGATACG.

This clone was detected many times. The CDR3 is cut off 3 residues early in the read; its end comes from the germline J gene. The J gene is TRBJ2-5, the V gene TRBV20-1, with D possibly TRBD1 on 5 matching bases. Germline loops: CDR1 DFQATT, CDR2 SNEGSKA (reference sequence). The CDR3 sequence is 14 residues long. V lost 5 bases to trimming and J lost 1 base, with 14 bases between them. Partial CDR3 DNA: TGCAGTGCTTTTCGACAGCGCGGCCAAGAGACC. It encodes CSAFRQRGQET. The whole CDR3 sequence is CSAFRQRGQETQYF.

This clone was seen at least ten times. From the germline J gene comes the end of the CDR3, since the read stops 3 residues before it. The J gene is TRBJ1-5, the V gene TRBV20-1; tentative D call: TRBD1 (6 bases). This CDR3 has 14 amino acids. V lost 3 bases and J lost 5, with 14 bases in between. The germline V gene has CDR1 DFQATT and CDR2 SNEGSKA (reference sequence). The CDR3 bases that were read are TGCAGTGCTAGGGGGGGGGCGGGGGATCAGCCC. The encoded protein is CSARGGAGDQP. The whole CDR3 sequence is CSARGGAGDQPQHF.

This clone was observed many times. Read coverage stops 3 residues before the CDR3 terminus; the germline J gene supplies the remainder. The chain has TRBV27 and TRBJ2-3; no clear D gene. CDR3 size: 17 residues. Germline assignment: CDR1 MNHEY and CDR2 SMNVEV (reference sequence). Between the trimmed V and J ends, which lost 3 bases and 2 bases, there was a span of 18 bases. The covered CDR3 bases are TGTGCCAGCAGTTTTCGAATGCGGATCTATTCCACAGATACG. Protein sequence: CASSFRMRIYSTDT. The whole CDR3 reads CASSFRMRIYSTDTQYF.

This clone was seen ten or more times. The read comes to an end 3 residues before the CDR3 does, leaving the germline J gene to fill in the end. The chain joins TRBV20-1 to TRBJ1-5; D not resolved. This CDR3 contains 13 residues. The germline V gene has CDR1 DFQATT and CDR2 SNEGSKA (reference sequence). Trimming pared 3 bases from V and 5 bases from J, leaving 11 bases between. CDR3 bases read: TGCAGTGCTAGTTTCAATCTAGATCAGCCC. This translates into CSASFNLDQP. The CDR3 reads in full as CSASFNLDQPQHF.

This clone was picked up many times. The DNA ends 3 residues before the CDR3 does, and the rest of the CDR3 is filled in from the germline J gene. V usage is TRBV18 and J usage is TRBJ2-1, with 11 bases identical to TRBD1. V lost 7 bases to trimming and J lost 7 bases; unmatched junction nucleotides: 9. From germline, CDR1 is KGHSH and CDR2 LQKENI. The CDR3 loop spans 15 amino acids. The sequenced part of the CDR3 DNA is TGTGCCAGCTACCGGGACAGGGGGGGATCTAATGAG. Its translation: CASYRDRGGSNE. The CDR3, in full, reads CASYRDRGGSNEQFF.

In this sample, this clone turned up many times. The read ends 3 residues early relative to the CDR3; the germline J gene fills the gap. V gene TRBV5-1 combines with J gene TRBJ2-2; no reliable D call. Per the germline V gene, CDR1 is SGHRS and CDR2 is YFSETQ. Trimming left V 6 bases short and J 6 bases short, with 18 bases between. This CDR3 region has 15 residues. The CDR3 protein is CASTLSVASPGELFF. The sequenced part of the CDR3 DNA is TGCGCCAGCACCCTTTCAGTGGCTAGTCCCGGGGAG.

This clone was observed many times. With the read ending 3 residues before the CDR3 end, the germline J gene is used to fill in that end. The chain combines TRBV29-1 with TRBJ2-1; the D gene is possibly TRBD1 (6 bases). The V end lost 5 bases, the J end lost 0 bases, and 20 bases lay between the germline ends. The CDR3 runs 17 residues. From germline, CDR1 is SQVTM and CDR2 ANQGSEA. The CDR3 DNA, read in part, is TGCAGCGTTCAGGGTCGGACAGTCGACAGCTCCTACAATGAG. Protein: CSVQGRTVDSSYNE. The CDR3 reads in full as CSVQGRTVDSSYNEQFF.